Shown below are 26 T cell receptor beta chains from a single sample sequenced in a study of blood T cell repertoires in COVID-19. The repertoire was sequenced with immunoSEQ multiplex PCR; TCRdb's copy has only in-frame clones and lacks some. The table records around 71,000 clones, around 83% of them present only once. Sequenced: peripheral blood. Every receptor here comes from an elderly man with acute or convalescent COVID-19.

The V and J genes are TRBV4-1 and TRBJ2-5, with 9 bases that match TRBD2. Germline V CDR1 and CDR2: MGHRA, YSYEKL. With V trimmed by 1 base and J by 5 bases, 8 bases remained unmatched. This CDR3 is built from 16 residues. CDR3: CASSQGPQREVETQYF. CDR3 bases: TGCGCCAGCAGCCAAGGACCGCAGCGGGAGGTTGAGACCCAGTACTTC.

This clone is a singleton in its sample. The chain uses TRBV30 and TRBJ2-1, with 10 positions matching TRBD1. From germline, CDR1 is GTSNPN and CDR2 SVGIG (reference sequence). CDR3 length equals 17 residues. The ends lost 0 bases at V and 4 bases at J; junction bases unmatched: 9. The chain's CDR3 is CAWSVLRDRGWYNEQFF. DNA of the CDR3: TGTGCCTGGAGTGTACTACGGGACAGGGGTTGGTACAATGAGCAGTTCTTC.

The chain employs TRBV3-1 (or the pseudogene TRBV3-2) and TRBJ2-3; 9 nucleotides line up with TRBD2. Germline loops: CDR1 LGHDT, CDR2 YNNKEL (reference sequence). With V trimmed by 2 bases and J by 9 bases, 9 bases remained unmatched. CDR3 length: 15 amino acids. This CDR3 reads CASSQLAGAGSTQYF. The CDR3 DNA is TGTGCCAGCAGCCAATTAGCGGGAGCCGGGAGCACGCAGTATTTT.

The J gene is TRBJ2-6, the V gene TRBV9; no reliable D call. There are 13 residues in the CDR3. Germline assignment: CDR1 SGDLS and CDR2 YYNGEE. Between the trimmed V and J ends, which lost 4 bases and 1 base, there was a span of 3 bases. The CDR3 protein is CASSSSGANVLTF. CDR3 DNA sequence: TGTGCCAGCAGCTCTTCTGGGGCCAACGTCCTGACTTTC.

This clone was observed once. CDR3 DNA: TGTGCCAGCAGCTTACGACAGGGGGAAGTAGGAAAGACCCAGTACTTC. It specifies CASSLRQGEVGKTQYF. The V call is TRBV3-1 (or the pseudogene TRBV3-2), the J call TRBJ2-5; 9 bases are shared with TRBD1. J lost 6 bases, V lost 5 bases, and 13 bases had no gene match. Germline V gene data show CDR1 as LGHDT and CDR2 as YNNKEL (reference sequence). CDR3 size: 16 residues.

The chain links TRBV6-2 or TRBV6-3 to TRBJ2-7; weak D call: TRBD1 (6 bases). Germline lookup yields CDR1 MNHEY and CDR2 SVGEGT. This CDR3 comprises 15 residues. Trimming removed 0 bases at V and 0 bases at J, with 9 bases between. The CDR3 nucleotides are TGTGCCAGCAGTTACTCGGGGGCGGACTCCTACGAGCAGTACTTC. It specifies CASSYSGADSYEQYF.

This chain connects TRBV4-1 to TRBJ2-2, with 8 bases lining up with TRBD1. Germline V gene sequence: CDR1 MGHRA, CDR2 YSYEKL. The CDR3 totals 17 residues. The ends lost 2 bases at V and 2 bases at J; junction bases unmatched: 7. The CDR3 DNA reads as TGCGCCAGCAGCCAATCCCCAGGGGGCCTTAACACCGGGGAGCTGTTTTTT. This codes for CASSQSPGGLNTGELFF.

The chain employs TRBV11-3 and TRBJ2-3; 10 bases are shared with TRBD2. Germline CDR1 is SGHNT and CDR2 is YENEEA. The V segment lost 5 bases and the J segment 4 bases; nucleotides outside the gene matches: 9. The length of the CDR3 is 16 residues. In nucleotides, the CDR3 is TGTGCCAGCAGCCGGGGAGGGACTAGCGTAGCAGATACGCAGTATTTT. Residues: CASSRGGTSVADTQYF.

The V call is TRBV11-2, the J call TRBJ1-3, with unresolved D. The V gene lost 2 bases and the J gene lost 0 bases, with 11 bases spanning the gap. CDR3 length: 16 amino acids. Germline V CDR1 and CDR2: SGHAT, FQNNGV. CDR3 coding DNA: TGTGCCAGCAGCTTATTCCGACACCACTCTGGAAACACCATATATTTT. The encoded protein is CASSLFRHHSGNTIYF. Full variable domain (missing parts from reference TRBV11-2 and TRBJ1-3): EAGVAQSPRYKIIEKRQSVAFWCNPISGHATLYWYQQILGQGPKLLIQFQNNGVVDDSQLPKDRFSAERLKGVDSTLKIQPAKLEDSAVYLCASSLFRHHSGNTIYFGEGSWLTVV.

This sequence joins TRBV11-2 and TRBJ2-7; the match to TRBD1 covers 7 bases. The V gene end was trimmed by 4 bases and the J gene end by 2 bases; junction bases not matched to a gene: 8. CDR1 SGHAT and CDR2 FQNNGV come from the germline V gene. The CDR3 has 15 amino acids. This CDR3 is CASSSPRDSTYEQYF. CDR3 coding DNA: TGTGCCAGCAGCTCCCCCCGGGACAGCACCTACGAGCAGTACTTC.

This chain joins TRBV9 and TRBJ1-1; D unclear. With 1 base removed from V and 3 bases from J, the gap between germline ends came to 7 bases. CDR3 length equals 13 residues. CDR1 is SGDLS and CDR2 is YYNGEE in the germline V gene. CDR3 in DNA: TGTGCCAGCAGCGTAATGAGGGACACTGAAGCTTTCTTT. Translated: CASSVMRDTEAFF.

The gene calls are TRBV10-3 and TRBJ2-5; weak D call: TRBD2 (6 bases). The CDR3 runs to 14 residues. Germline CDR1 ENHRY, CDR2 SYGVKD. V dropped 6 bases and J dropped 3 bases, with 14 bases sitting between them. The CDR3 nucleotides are TGTGCCATCAGCGACCGGGACTGGGAAGAGACCCAGTACTTC. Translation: CAISDRDWEETQYF.

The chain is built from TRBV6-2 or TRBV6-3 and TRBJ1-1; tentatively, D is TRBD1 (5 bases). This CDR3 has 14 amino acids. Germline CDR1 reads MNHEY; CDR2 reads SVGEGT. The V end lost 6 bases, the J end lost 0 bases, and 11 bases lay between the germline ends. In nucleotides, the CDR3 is TGTGCCAGCAGCCCCAGGGCCATGAACACTGAAGCTTTCTTT. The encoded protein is CASSPRAMNTEAFF.

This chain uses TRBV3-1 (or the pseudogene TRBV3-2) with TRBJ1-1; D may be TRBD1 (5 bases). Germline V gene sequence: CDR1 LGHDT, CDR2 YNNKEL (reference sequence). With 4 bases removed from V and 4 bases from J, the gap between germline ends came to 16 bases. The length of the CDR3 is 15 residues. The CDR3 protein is CASSRRSTGGTEAFF. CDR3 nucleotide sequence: TGTGCCAGCAGCCGTCGAAGCACGGGGGGCACTGAAGCTTTCTTT.

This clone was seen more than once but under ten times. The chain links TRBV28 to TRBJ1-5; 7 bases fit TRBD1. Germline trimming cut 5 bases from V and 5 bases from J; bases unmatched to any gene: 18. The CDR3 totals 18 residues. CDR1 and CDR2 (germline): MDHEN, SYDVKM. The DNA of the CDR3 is TGTGCCAGCAGTACTCAAATCGGCCAAGGGGGCTCTGATCAGCCCCAGCATTTT. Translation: CASSTQIGQGGSDQPQHF.

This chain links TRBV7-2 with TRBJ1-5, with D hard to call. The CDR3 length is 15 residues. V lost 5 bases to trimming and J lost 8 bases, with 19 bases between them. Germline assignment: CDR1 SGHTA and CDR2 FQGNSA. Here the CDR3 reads CASSIWESSMEPQHF. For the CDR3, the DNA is TGTGCCAGCAGCATCTGGGAGAGCAGTATGGAGCCCCAGCATTTT.

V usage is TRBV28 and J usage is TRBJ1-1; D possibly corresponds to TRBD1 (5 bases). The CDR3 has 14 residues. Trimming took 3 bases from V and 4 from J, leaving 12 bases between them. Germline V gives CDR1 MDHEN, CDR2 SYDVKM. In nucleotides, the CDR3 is TGTGCCAGCAGTTTGGGCAGGGTGGGCACTGAAGCTTTCTTT. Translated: CASSLGRVGTEAFF.

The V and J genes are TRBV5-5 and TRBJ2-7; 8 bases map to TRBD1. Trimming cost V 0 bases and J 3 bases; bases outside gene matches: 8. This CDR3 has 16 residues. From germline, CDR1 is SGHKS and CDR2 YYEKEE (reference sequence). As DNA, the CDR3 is TGTGCCAGCAGCTTGGGGACAGGGATAAATTTCTACGAGCAGTACTTC. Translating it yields CASSLGTGINFYEQYF.

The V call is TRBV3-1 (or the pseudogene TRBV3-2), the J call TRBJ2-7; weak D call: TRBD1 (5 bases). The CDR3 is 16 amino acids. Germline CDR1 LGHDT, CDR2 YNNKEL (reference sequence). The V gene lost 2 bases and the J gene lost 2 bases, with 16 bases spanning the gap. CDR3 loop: CASSQPVLWGPYEQYF. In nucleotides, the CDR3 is TGTGCCAGCAGCCAACCCGTGCTTTGGGGCCCCTACGAGCAGTACTTC.

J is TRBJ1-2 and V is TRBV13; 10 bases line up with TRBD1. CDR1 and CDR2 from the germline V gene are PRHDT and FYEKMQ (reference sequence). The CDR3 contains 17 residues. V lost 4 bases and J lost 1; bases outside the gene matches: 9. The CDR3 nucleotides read TGTGCCAGCAGCTCAACAGGCAGGACAGGGGGTAACTATGGCTACACCTTC. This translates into CASSSTGRTGGNYGYTF.

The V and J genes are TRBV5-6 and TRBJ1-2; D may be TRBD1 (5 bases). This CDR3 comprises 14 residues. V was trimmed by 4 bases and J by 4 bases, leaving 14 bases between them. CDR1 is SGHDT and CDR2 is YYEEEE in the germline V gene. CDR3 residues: CASSIPGLSYGYTF. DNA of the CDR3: TGTGCCAGCAGCATACCGGGACTCAGCTATGGCTACACCTTC.

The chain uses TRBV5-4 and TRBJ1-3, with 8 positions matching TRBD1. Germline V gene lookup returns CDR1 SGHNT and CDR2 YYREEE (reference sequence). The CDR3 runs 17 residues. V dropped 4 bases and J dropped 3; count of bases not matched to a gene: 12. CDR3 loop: CASSLTGAGGIGNTIYF. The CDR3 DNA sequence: TGTGCCAGCAGCCTTACCGGGGCAGGGGGCATTGGAAACACCATATATTTT.

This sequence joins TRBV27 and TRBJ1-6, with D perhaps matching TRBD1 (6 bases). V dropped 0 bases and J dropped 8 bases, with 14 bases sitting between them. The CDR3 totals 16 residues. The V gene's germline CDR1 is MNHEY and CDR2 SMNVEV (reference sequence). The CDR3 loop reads CASSLSGAPVYSPLHF. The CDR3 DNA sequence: TGTGCCAGCAGTTTATCGGGGGCGCCGGTTTATTCACCCCTCCACTTT.

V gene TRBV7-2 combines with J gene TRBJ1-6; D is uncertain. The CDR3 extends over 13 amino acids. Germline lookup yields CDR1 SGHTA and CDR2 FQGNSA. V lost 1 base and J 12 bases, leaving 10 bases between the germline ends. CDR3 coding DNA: TGTGCCAGCAGCTTAGTAGGTTCGGGACCCCTCCACTTT. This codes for CASSLVGSGPLHF.

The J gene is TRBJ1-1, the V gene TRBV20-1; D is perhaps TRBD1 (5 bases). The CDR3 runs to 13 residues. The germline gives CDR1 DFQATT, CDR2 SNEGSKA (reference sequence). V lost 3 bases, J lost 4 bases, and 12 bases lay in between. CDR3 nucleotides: TGCAGTGCTAGTCTCCAGGGCGGCACTGAAGCTTTCTTT. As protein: CSASLQGGTEAFF.

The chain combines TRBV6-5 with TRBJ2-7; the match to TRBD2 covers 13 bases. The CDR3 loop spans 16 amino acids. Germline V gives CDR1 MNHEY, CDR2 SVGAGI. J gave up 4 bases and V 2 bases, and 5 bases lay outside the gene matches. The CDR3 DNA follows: TGTGCCAGCAGTTACGACGGGACTAGCGGGGATTACGAGCAGTACTTC. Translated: CASSYDGTSGDYEQYF.